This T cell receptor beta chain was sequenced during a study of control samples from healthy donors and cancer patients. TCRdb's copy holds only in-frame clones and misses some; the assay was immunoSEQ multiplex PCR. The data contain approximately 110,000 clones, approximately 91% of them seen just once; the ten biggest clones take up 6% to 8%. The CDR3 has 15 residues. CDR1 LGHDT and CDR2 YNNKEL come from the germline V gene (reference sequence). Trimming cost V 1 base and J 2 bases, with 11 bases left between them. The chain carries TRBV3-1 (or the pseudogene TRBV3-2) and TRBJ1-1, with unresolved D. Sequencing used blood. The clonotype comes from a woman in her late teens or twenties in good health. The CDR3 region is CASSQAPLENTEAFF. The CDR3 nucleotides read TGTGCCAGCAGCCAAGCCCCTTTGGAAAACACTGAAGCTTTCTTT.